Here is one T cell receptor beta chain with its context. Germline and junction disagree at one end, which may indicate a read error. The CDR3 contains 18 residues. The V gene's germline CDR1 is DFQATT and CDR2 SNEGSKA (reference sequence). Total RNA amounting to approximately 460 ng was the source from which TCR beta cDNA was made with a constant-region primer. Slightly modified ARM-PCR, run as three nested multiplex PCR rounds, produced the TCR beta libraries. A C-beta reverse primer and TRBV1-TRBV30 forward primers served in each of the first two PCR rounds, at roughly 10 cycles apiece. One entry per CDR3 protein results from TCRdb running MiXCR on the multiplex PCR reads. In the table there are about 78,000 distinct CDR3 sequences, over 55% of which are singletons. Co-extraction of both nucleic acids (RNA and DNA) used 20-30 mg of unsorted bulk tissue. The data belong to a study of tumor-infiltrating lymphocytes in primary liver carcinoma.

The V gene is TRBV20-1, the J gene TRBJ2-1; 9 nucleotides align to TRBD2. What was sequenced was liver tumor tissue from sampling region 4. Subset meaning: tumor region T4, right-lateral pole. The receptor's source is a woman aged 60-75 years with primary liver carcinoma and hepatitis B virus infection. The CDR3 spells CSTRDFGTSSSSYNEQFF. The CDR3 DNA reads as TGCAGTACTAGAGATTTTGGGACTAGCTCAAGCTCCTACAATGAGCAGTTCTTC.